Shown below are 5 T cell receptor beta chains from a single sample sequenced in a study of post-analysis software for immune sequencing data. Their antigens remain unidentified. The library was made from cDNA and included unique molecular identifiers. TCRdb re-called the PCR reads through MiXCR, storing one row per CDR3 protein. The sample has roughly 800,000 distinct CDR3 sequences, less than 35% seen once. Study results and caveats: The five TRBV segments detected at higher frequency in patients than in controls included TRBV5-6, TRBV5-1 and TRBV20-1.

Source material: blood. The receptors stem from a girl under 18 with multiple sclerosis.

The J gene is TRBJ2-1, the V gene TRBV10-2; 10 bases map to TRBD2. The CDR3 contains 16 residues. Trimming took 5 bases from V and 5 from J; bases not matched to a gene: 9. Germline V gene sequence: CDR1 WSHSY, CDR2 SAAADI. The CDR3 nucleotides read TGCGCCAGCAGTCACCCCGGACTAGCGGTCCACAATGAGCAGTTCTTC. It encodes CASSHPGLAVHNEQFF.

This clonotype has more than one count but fewer than ten. The chain uses TRBV20-1 and TRBJ2-3; 14 bases are a match to TRBD2. CDR3 length equals 17 residues. With 3 bases clipped from V and 7 bases from J, the junction kept 12 bases outside the gene matches. Germline V gives CDR1 DFQATT, CDR2 SNEGSKA (reference sequence). CDR3 nucleotide sequence: TGCAGTGCTAGGACTAGCGGGGGGGAAAAACTTTATAATACGCAGTATTTT. This translates into CSARTSGGEKLYNTQYF.

The chain is built from TRBV6-1 and TRBJ2-7; D remains ambiguous. Per the germline V gene, CDR1 is MNHNS and CDR2 is SASEGT. The CDR3 has 15 residues. The V and J ends lost 2 bases and 2 bases respectively, with 13 bases between them. The CDR3 sequence: CASSEFVDLTYEQYV. The CDR3, as DNA: TGTGCCAGCAGTGAATTTGTCGACCTAACCTACGAGCAGTACGTC.

V usage is TRBV7-6 and J usage is TRBJ1-2; TRBD1 agrees at 11 bases. V lost 5 bases and J lost 4; bases outside the gene matches: 6. This CDR3 spans 15 amino acids. The germline gives CDR1 SGHVS, CDR2 FNYEAQ. In nucleotides, the CDR3 is TGTGCCAGCAGCAGCGGGACAGGGGGATTCTATGGCTACACCTTC. Protein: CASSSGTGGFYGYTF.

This sequence joins TRBV5-4 and TRBJ2-1, with 7 nucleotides matching TRBD1. The CDR3 spans 15 residues. The germline CDR1 and CDR2 sequences are SGHNT and YYREEE (reference sequence). The V and J ends lost 4 bases and 6 bases, in that order; junction bases with no gene match: 10. CDR3 amino acids: CASSTLRGGCNEQFF. Written as DNA, the CDR3 is TGTGCCAGCAGCACGCTAAGAGGGGGCTGCAATGAGCAGTTCTTC.